Following are 26 T cell receptor beta chains from one sample sequenced in a study of T cells after yellow fever vaccination. One entry per CDR3 protein results from TCRdb running MiXCR on the 5' RACE reads. The top ten hold roughly 28% of the sample, which has around 60,000 distinct CDR3 sequences, 5.7% seen once. The sample consisted of PBMCs, either bulk or a sorted T-cell subset (CD4+, CD8+, memory, or dextramer-sorted; not recorded which), taken on the day of the yellow fever booster vaccination. The receptors come from a man aged 18-30 years who received the YFV17D yellow fever vaccine.

The rearrangement joins TRBV6-1 to TRBJ2-7, with D possibly TRBD1 on 5 matching bases. Trimming took off 3 bases at V and 3 bases at J, with 9 bases between the two ends. The CDR3 spans 13 residues. The V gene's germline CDR1 is MNHNS and CDR2 SASEGT. The CDR3 DNA sequence: TGTGCCAGCAGTGACCAGACAGACTACGAGCAGTACGTC. As protein: CASSDQTDYEQYV.

This clonotype was picked up many times. The rearrangement joins TRBV5-1 to TRBJ2-3, with a possible D match to TRBD1 (6 bases). The V end was cut by 4 bases, the J end by 6 bases, with 12 bases between. Germline V gene data show CDR1 as SGHRS and CDR2 as YFSETQ. The CDR3 has 13 residues. This CDR3 is CASSRQELDTQYF. In DNA form, the CDR3 reads TGCGCCAGCAGCCGACAGGAGCTGGATACGCAGTATTTT.

In this sample, this clonotype turned up once. The junction shows a germline mismatch at one end, possibly a read error. This chain connects TRBV6-2 or TRBV6-3 to TRBJ1-5; D is undetermined. This CDR3 is 12 amino acids long. Germline CDR1 MNHEY, CDR2 SVGEGT. The CDR3 DNA is TGTGCCAGCAGTTACCCGAATCAGCCCCTGCATTTT. The encoded protein is CASSYPNQPLHF.

The V and J genes are TRBV12-3 or TRBV12-4 and TRBJ2-7; D gene unclear. This CDR3 is 16 amino acids long. V was pared by 4 bases and J by 0 bases, with 16 bases between. CDR3 in DNA: TGTGCCAGCAGTTCTACCCGTCCGGGCCCCTCCTACGAGCAGTACTTC. Protein sequence: CASSSTRPGPSYEQYF.

This clonotype was recorded at least ten times. The chain joins TRBV12-3 or TRBV12-4 to TRBJ2-3; TRBD2 matches at 12 bases. The CDR3 loop spans 18 amino acids. The V segment lost 5 bases and the J segment 6 bases; nucleotides outside the gene matches: 15. The CDR3 sequence: CASSPPGLAGRFLDTQYF. The CDR3 bases are TGTGCCAGCAGTCCTCCCGGACTAGCGGGGCGATTTTTGGATACGCAGTATTTT.

In this sample, this clonotype turned up a few times. The chain joins TRBV7-6 to TRBJ1-4; 10 nucleotides match TRBD1. Germline CDR1 reads SGHVS; CDR2 reads FNYEAQ. The CDR3 is 16 residues long. Trimming removed 1 base from V and 7 bases from J; junction bases left unmatched: 6. The CDR3 loop reads CASSLGDGTGAEKLFF. DNA for the CDR3: TGTGCCAGCAGCTTAGGGGACGGGACAGGGGCTGAAAAACTGTTTTTT.

This clonotype came up a few times. This chain links TRBV20-1 with TRBJ2-7; 9 nucleotides line up with TRBD2. CDR1 and CDR2 from the germline V gene are DFQATT and SNEGSKA (reference sequence). This CDR3 comprises 13 residues. Unmatched junction bases numbered 7, after V lost 8 bases and J lost 2 bases. In DNA form, the CDR3 reads TGCAGTCCCCTGCTAGCGGGGACCTACGAGCAGTACGTC. This gives the protein CSPLLAGTYEQYV.

This chain joins TRBV5-1 and TRBJ2-1; TRBD2 might be the D (6 bases). Trimming took 5 bases from V and 5 from J, leaving 20 bases between them. CDR3 length: 16 residues. From germline, CDR1 is SGHRS and CDR2 YFSETQ. The CDR3 DNA sequence: TGCGCCAGCAGTTCGGGGCGGGGCCGATCCGACAATGAGCAGTTCTTC. Its protein is CASSSGRGRSDNEQFF.

This clonotype was seen at least ten times. This chain joins TRBV7-9 and TRBJ2-1; 10 bases map to TRBD2. The CDR3 runs 15 residues. CDR1 SEHNR and CDR2 FQNEAQ come from the germline V gene (reference sequence). The V and J ends lost 5 bases and 8 bases, in that order; junction bases with no gene match: 9. The CDR3 reads CASSHSGGVPDEQFF. CDR3 DNA: TGTGCCAGCAGCCACAGCGGGGGGGTTCCCGATGAGCAGTTCTTC.

The V and J genes are TRBV29-1 and TRBJ2-2; TRBD1 aligns across 8 bases. This CDR3 is built from 14 residues. Looked up from germline, CDR1 is SQVTM and CDR2 is ANQGSEA. The J segment lost 1 base and the V segment lost 7 bases, leaving 5 bases of the junction unmatched. CDR3 sequence reads: CSAGQGLNTGELFF. CDR3 nucleotides: TGCAGCGCCGGACAGGGTTTGAACACCGGGGAGCTGTTTTTT.

This clonotype was observed at least ten times. CDR3: CSARETGSYEQYV. The CDR3, as DNA: TGCAGTGCTAGAGAGACGGGATCCTACGAGCAGTACGTC. The gene calls are TRBV20-1 and TRBJ2-7; tentative D call: TRBD2 (5 bases). Germline V gene sequence: CDR1 DFQATT, CDR2 SNEGSKA (reference sequence). The CDR3 extends over 13 amino acids. The germline V and J ends were trimmed by 0 bases and 1 base, with 7 bases remaining between them.

This clonotype is hyperexpanded. The CDR3 reads CASSLDEPTDNEQFF. The CDR3 coding sequence is TGCGCCAGCAGCTTGGACGAGCCTACCGACAATGAGCAGTTCTTC. The rearrangement uses TRBV5-1 and TRBJ2-1; D call uncertain. CDR3 length equals 15 residues. V was shortened by 0 bases and J by 5 bases, with 12 bases between the two germline ends. Germline values: CDR1 SGHRS, CDR2 YFSETQ.

The table lists this clonotype with many counts. This chain connects TRBV12-3 or TRBV12-4 to TRBJ2-2; no clear D. Trimming took off 4 bases at V and 6 bases at J, with 9 bases between the two ends. CDR3 length equals 13 residues. The CDR3 here is CASSYHPPGELFF. CDR3 coding DNA: TGTGCCAGCAGTTACCACCCTCCCGGGGAGCTGTTTTTT.

This clonotype was observed a few times. This chain joins TRBV27 and TRBJ2-7, with D unresolved. The length of the CDR3 is 13 residues. Germline V CDR1 and CDR2: MNHEY, SMNVEV (reference sequence). Trimming took 5 bases from V and 0 from J, leaving 8 bases between them. The CDR3 protein is CASSPLYSYEQYF. In nucleotides, the CDR3 is TGTGCCAGCAGTCCACTCTACTCCTACGAGCAGTACTTC.

This clonotype has at least ten counts. J is TRBJ2-3 and V is TRBV27; D is perhaps TRBD1 or TRBD2 (6 bases each). The V gene lost 5 bases and the J gene lost 2 bases, with 26 bases spanning the gap. Germline assignment: CDR1 MNHEY and CDR2 SMNVEV (reference sequence). The CDR3 loop spans 19 amino acids. CDR3 residues: CASSPYTGDTIRHTDTQYF. The CDR3 bases are TGTGCCAGCAGTCCTTATACGGGGGACACAATCAGACACACAGATACGCAGTATTTT.

This clonotype was counted once. The chain uses TRBV12-5 and TRBJ2-1, with 9 bases fitting TRBD1. Germline CDR1 reads LGHNT; CDR2 reads FRNRAP. Trimming cost V 1 base and J 4 bases; bases outside gene matches: 8. This CDR3 has 17 amino acids. In nucleotides, the CDR3 is TGTGCTAGTGGTTTGGCTCCCGGGACAGGGATATACAATGAGCAGTTCTTC. Its protein is CASGLAPGTGIYNEQFF.

This clonotype was found a few times. This sequence joins TRBV6-2 or TRBV6-3 and TRBJ2-2; 9 bases line up with TRBD2. Germline trimming cut 11 bases from V and 6 bases from J; bases unmatched to any gene: 4. This CDR3 spans 12 amino acids. The germline gives CDR1 MNHEY, CDR2 SVGEGT. The CDR3 loop is CAHAGGPGELFF. In DNA form, the CDR3 reads TGTGCCCACGCGGGGGGGCCCGGGGAGCTGTTTTTT.

At least ten counts were recorded for this clonotype. J is TRBJ2-3 and V is TRBV27, with 14 nucleotides matching TRBD2. The length of the CDR3 is 16 residues. V shed 5 bases, J shed 4 bases, and the junction held 5 bases outside the gene matches. From germline, CDR1 is MNHEY and CDR2 SMNVEV (reference sequence). Written as DNA, the CDR3 is TGTGCCAGCAGTCCGGGGACTAGCGGGGGCCCAGATACGCAGTATTTT. It encodes CASSPGTSGGPDTQYF.

This clonotype was picked up a small number of times. The rearrangement joins TRBV7-3 to TRBJ2-2; D is possibly TRBD1 (6 bases). Germline lookup yields CDR1 SGHTA and CDR2 FQGTGA. CDR3 size: 18 residues. V shed 2 bases and J shed 5 bases, with 21 bases lying between them. The CDR3 sequence is CASSLWVRTETPTGELFF. The CDR3 DNA is TGTGCCAGCAGCTTATGGGTTAGGACAGAGACCCCTACCGGGGAGCTGTTTTTT.

This clonotype was seen ten or more times. This chain links TRBV4-2 with TRBJ2-2, with 9 bases matching TRBD1. V lost 3 bases and J lost 1; bases outside the gene matches: 3. The CDR3 consists of 16 residues. Germline V gives CDR1 LGHNA, CDR2 YNFKEQ. CDR3 coding DNA: TGTGCCAGCAGCCATCAGGGACAGGGGAACACCGGGGAGCTGTTTTTT. This encodes CASSHQGQGNTGELFF.

This clonotype was counted many times. The V and J genes are TRBV7-9 and TRBJ2-4; TRBD1 matches 7 bases. The CDR3 spans 15 residues. Germline V lookup: CDR1 SEHNR, CDR2 FQNEAQ (reference sequence). The V and J ends lost 5 bases and 3 bases, in that order; junction bases with no gene match: 7. The CDR3, as DNA: TGTGCCAGCAGCAACAGGGGTTTAGGCAAAAACATTCAGTACTTC. Its protein is CASSNRGLGKNIQYF.

CDR3 in amino acids: CSAPTSGGLQETQYF. The CDR3 nucleotides are TGCAGTGCGCCTACTAGCGGGGGACTCCAAGAGACCCAGTACTTC. The V call is TRBV20-1, the J call TRBJ2-5; the match to TRBD2 covers 11 bases. This CDR3 is built from 15 residues. The germline CDR1 and CDR2 sequences are DFQATT and SNEGSKA (reference sequence). V was pared by 6 bases and J by 1 base, with 7 bases of the junction left unmatched.

This chain links TRBV20-1 with TRBJ2-3; TRBD1 matches at 9 bases. Germline V gene lookup returns CDR1 DFQATT and CDR2 SNEGSKA (reference sequence). This CDR3 spans 15 amino acids. The V and J ends lost 4 bases and 3 bases, in that order; junction bases with no gene match: 8. The CDR3 loop is CSATPGDRVTDTQYF. For the CDR3, the DNA is TGCAGTGCTACCCCTGGGGACAGGGTTACAGATACGCAGTATTTT.

This clonotype was counted at least ten times. CDR3 in amino acids: CSVPTDPTNYGYTF. As DNA, the CDR3 is TGCAGCGTACCGACAGATCCCACTAACTATGGCTACACCTTC. The chain carries TRBV29-1 and TRBJ1-2; D may be TRBD1 (5 bases). V was clipped by 6 bases and J by 0 bases, with 14 bases between them. This CDR3 is built from 14 residues. CDR1 SQVTM and CDR2 ANQGSEA come from the germline V gene.

This rearrangement joins TRBV18 to TRBJ1-3, with no clear D. V lost 3 bases and J 0 bases, leaving 9 bases between the germline ends. Germline V gene lookup returns CDR1 KGHSH and CDR2 LQKENI. This CDR3 has 15 amino acids. The chain's CDR3 is CASSPPLNSGNTIYF. The CDR3 DNA reads TGTGCCAGCTCACCCCCTCTGAACTCTGGAAACACCATATATTTT.

This clonotype was seen more than once but under ten times. In DNA, the CDR3 is TGTGCCAGTAGTATTTCCAGGGAAGCTTTCTTT. Its translation: CASSISREAFF. V gene TRBV19 combines with J gene TRBJ1-1; no definite D call. The germline CDR1 and CDR2 sequences are LNHDA and SQIVND (reference sequence). V gave up 3 bases and J gave up 8 bases, with 7 bases separating them. The CDR3 totals 11 residues.